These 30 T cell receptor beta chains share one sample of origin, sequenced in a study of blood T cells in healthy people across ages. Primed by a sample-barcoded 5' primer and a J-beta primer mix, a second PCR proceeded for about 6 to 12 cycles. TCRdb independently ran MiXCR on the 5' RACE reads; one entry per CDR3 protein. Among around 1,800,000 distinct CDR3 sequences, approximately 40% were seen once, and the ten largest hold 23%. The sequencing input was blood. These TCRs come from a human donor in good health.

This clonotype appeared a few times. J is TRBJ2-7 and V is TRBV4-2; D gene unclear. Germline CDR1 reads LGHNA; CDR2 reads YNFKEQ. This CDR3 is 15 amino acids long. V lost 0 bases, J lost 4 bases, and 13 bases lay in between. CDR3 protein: CASSQEGSRLYEQYF. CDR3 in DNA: TGTGCCAGCAGCCAAGAAGGTTCGAGGTTATACGAGCAGTACTTC.

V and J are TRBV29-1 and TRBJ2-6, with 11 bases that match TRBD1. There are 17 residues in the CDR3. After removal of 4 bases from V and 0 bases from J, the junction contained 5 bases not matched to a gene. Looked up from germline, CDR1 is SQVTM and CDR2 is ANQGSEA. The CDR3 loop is CSVGGTGGFSGANVLTF. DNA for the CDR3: TGCAGCGTTGGGGGGACAGGGGGTTTCTCTGGGGCCAACGTCCTGACTTTC.

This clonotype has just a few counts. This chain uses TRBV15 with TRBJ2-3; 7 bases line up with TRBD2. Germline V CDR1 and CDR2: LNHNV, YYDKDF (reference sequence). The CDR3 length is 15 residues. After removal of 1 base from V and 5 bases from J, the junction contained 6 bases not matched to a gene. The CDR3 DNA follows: TGTGCCACCAGCAGAGGAAGCGGGGTACTAGATACGCAGTATTTT. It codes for CATSRGSGVLDTQYF.

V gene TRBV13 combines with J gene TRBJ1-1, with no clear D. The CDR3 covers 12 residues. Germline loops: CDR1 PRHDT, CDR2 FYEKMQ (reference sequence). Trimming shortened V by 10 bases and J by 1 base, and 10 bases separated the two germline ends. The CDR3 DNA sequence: TGTGCCACTTCGGTTGGGAACACTGAAGCTTTCTTT. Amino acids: CATSVGNTEAFF.

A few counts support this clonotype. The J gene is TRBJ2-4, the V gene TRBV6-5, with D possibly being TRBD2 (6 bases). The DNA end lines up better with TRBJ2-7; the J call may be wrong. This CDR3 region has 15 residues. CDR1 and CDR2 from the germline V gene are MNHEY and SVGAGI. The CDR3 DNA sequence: TGTGCCAGCAGTTGCGGAGGGGCCTATGGTAGCGAGCAGTACTTC. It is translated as CASSCGGAYGSEQYF.

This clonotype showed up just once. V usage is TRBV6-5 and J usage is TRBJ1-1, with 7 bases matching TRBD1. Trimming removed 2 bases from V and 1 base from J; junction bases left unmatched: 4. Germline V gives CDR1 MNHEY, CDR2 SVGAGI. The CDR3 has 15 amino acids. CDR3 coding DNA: TGTGCCAGCAGTTACAGGGGGCTCTCGAACACTGAAGCTTTCTTT. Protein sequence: CASSYRGLSNTEAFF.

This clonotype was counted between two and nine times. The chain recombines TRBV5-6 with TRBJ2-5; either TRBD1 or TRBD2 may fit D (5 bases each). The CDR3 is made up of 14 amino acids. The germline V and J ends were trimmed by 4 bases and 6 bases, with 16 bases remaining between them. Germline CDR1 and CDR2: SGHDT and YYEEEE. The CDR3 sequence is CASSLGTGFKTQYF. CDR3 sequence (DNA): TGTGCCAGCAGCCTCGGGACGGGGTTTAAGACCCAGTACTTC.

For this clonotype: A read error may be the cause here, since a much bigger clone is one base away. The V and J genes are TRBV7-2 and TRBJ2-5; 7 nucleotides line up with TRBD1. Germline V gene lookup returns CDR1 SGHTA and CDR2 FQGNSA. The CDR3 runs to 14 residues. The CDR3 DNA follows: TGTGCCGGCAGCTCACAGGGGACCAAAGAGACCCAGTACTTC. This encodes CAGSSQGTKETQYF.

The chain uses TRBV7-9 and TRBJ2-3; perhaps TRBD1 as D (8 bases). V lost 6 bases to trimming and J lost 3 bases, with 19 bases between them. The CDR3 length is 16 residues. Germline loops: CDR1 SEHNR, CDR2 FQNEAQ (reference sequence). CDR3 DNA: TGTGCCAGCAGTCCCGCACAGGGGGGGAGGACAGATACGCAGTATTTT. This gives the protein CASSPAQGGRTDTQYF.

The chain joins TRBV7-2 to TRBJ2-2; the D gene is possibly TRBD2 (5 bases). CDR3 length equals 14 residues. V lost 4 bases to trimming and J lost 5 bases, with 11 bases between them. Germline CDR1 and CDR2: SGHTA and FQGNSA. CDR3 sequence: CASSWSSGTGELFF. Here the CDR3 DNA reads TGTGCCAGCAGCTGGAGCAGCGGAACCGGGGAGCTGTTTTTT.

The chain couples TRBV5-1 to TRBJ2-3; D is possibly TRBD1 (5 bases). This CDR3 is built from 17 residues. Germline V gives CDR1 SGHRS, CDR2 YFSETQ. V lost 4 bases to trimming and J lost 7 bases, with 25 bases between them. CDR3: CASSASQAPKTKNTQYF. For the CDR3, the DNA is TGCGCCAGCAGCGCCTCACAGGCTCCTAAAACTAAAAATACGCAGTATTTT.

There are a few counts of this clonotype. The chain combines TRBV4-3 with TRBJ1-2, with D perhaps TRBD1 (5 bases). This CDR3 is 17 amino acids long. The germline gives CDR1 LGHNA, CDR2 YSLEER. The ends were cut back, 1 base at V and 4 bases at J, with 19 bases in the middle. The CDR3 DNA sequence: TGCGCCAGCAGCCAAGGTGGGGGAGGGTGGAAGAGCTATGGCTACACCTTC. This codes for CASSQGGGGWKSYGYTF.

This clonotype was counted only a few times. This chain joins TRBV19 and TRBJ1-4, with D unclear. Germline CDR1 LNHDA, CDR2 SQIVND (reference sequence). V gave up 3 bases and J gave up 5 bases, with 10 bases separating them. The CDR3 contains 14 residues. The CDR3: CASSIGQSNEKLFF. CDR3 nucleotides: TGTGCCAGTAGTATTGGGCAGTCGAATGAAAAACTGTTTTTT.

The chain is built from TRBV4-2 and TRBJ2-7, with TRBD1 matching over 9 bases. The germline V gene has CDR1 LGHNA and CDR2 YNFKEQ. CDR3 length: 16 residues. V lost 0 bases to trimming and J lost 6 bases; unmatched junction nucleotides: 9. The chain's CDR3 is CASSQDLEQGASEQYF. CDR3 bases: TGTGCCAGCAGCCAAGACCTTGAACAGGGGGCAAGCGAGCAGTACTTC.

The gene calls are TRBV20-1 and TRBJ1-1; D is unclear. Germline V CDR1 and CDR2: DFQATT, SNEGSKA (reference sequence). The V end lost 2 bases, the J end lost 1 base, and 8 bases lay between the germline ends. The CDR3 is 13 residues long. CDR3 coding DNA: TGCAGTGCTAGATCCCGGACGAACACTGAAGCTTTCTTT. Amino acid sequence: CSARSRTNTEAFF.

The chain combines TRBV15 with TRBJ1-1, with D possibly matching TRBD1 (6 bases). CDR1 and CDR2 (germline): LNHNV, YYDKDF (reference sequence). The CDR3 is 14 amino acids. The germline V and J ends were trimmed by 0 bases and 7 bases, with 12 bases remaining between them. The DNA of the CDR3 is TGTGCCACCAGCAGAGATACAGGGAAGGGTGAAGCTTTCTTT. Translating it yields CATSRDTGKGEAFF. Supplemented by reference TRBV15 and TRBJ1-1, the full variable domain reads DAMVIQNPRYQVTQFGKPVTLSCSQTLNHNVMYWYQQKSSQAPKLLFHYYDKDFNNEADTPDNFQSRRPNTSFCFLDIRSPGLGDTAMYLCATSRDTGKGEAFFGQGTRLTVV.

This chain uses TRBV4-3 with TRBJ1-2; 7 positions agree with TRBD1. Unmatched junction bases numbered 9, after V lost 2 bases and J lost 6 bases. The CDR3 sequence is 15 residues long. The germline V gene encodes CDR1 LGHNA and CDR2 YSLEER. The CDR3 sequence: CASSQFSTGEDGYTF. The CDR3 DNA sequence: TGCGCCAGCAGCCAATTCTCAACAGGGGAGGATGGCTACACCTTC.

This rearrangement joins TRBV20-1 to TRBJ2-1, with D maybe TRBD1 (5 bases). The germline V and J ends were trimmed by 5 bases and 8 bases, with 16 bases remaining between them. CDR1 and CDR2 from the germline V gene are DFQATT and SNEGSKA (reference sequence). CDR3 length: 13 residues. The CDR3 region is CSAEGQVGDEQFF. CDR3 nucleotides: TGCAGTGCTGAAGGACAAGTTGGAGATGAGCAGTTCTTC.

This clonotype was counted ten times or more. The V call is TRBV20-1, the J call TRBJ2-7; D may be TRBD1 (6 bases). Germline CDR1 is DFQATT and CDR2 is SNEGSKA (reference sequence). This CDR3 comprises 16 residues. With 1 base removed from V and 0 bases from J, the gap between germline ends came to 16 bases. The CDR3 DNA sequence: TGCAGTGCTAGAGTAATAGTAGGGGACACCTCCTACGAGCAGTACTTC. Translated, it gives CSARVIVGDTSYEQYF.

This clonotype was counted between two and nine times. CDR3: CASSLTFTGIDGYTF. In DNA, the CDR3 is TGTGCCAGCAGTCTTACCTTCACAGGGATTGATGGCTACACCTTC. This chain connects TRBV6-2 or TRBV6-3 to TRBJ1-2, with D tentatively TRBD1 (6 bases). This CDR3 comprises 15 residues. Trimming took off 5 bases at V and 6 bases at J, with 19 bases between the two ends. The germline gives CDR1 MNHEY, CDR2 SVGEGT.

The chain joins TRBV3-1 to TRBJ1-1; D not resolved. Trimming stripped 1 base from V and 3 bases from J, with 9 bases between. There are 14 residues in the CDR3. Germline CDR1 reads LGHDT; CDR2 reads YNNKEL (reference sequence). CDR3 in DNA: TGTGCCAGCAGCCAAGGGAGGGAGTACACTGAAGCTTTCTTT. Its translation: CASSQGREYTEAFF.

CDR3 residues: CASSLRQNYNEQFF. CDR3 DNA sequence: TGTGCCAGCTCACTAAGACAGAACTACAATGAGCAGTTCTTC. The chain recombines TRBV18 with TRBJ2-1; possibly TRBD1 for D (5 bases). Germline V gene sequence: CDR1 KGHSH, CDR2 LQKENI. This CDR3 spans 14 amino acids. With 4 bases removed from V and 3 bases from J, the gap between germline ends came to 10 bases.

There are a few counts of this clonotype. This CDR3 is CASSFRRQNTLQETQYF. As DNA, the CDR3 is TGTGCCAGCAGCTTTCGGAGACAGAACACCCTCCAAGAGACCCAGTACTTC. The chain links TRBV7-8 to TRBJ2-5; the D gene is possibly TRBD1 (5 bases). V was pared by 3 bases and J by 1 base, with 18 bases between. The CDR3 is 17 amino acids. Germline V lookup: CDR1 SGHVS, CDR2 FQNEAQ.

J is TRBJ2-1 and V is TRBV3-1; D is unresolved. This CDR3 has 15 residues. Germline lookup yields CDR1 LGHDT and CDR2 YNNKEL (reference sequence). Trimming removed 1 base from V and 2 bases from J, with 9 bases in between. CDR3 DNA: TGTGCCAGCAGCCAAGTGGGCACCCCCTACAATGAGCAGTTCTTC. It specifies CASSQVGTPYNEQFF.

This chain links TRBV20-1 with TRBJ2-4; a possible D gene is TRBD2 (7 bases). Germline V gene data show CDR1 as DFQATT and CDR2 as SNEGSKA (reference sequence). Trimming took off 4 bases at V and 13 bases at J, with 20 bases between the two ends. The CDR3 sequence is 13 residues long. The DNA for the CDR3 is TGCAGTGCTACGGGGGGCAAGGCGAGAGAGCAGTACTTC. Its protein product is CSATGGKAREQYF.

CDR3 nucleotide sequence: TGTGCCAGCAGTTTAGGGCGGGTTCGCACAGATACGCAGTATTTT. Amino acids: CASSLGRVRTDTQYF. This rearrangement joins TRBV12-3 or TRBV12-4 to TRBJ2-3; D may be TRBD2 (5 bases). V was clipped by 1 base and J by 1 base, with 9 bases between them. The CDR3 spans 15 residues.

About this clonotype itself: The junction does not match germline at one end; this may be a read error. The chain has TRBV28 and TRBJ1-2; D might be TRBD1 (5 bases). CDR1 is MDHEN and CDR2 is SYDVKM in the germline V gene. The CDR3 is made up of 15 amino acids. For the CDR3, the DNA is TGTGCCAGCAGTTTATCTCACGACAGCAACTTTGGCTACACCTTC. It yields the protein CASSLSHDSNFGYTF.

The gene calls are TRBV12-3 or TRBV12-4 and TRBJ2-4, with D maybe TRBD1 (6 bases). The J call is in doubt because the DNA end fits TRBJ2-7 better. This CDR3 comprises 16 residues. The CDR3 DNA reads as TGTGCCAGCAGCCACCGAGAGGGGGTTTGGACCTACGAGCAGTACTTC. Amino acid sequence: CASSHREGVWTYEQYF.

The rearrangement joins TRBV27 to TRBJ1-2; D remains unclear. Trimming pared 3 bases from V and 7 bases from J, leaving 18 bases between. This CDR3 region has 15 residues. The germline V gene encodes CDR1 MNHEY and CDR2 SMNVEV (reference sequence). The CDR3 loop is CASSFERRSGSGYTF. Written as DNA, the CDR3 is TGTGCCAGCAGTTTCGAGCGTCGGTCGGGGTCTGGCTACACCTTC.

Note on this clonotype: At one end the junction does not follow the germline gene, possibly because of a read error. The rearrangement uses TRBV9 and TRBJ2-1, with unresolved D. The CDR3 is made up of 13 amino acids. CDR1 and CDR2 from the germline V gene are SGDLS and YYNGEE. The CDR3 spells CASGVATDNEQFF. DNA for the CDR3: TGTGCCAGCGGCGTAGCCACCGACAATGAGCAGTTCTTC.